In its sample, the clone carrying this TCR beta chain was seen a few times. The antigen remains undetermined. MiXCR was run by TCRdb on the reads, yielding one entry per CDR3 protein. The sample shows hundreds of thousands of distinct CDR3 sequences, 15% to 20% of them seen only once. These data originate in a study of T cell repertoires in cytomegalovirus infection. Across the whole study: Matching HLA type and CMV infection were both indicated by public TCR beta signatures.

The CDR3 sequence is 15 residues long. The germline V gene has CDR1 MNHNY and CDR2 SVGAGI (reference sequence). Trimming took 6 bases from V and 0 from J, leaving 12 bases between them. Findings and limits, study-wide: There were HLA-C-restricted CMV-specific TCR beta clonotypes dominating the ex vivo response. The study identified carriers of CMV plus the relevant HLA from cumulative public TCR beta family frequency.

Sequencing used PBMCs. This sequence joins TRBV6-6 and TRBJ1-5; D not resolved. The TCR comes from a human donor in good health (CMV status not recorded). Some clones in this sample may be carry-over from other donors' samples. In DNA form, the CDR3 reads TGTGCCAGCAGGAGGACGGACCATAGCAATCAGCCCCAGCATTTT. The encoded protein is CASRRTDHSNQPQHF.